These T cell receptor beta chains were read from a single sample in a study of blood T cell repertoires in COVID-19. Clones were sequenced by immunoSEQ multiplex PCR, and TCRdb holds only the in-frame ones, with some missing. The sample records about 96,000 clones, approximately 84% being singletons. What was sequenced was peripheral blood. These receptors originate from a woman in her fifties or sixties with acute or convalescent COVID-19. The CDR3 runs from the conserved cysteine through the conserved F or W. Each record gives: V gene, D gene, J gene, clone size, CDR3 DNA, CDR3 protein. A D gene is named only where the DNA matches it firmly. Clone size is stated in some rows and not others, as once, few, many or a class when expanded.

>TRBV10-3|TRBD1|TRBJ1-1|NA
TGTGCCATCAGTGCAGAGGGGGCGCGGACTGAAGCTTTCTTT
CAISAEGARTEAFF
>TRBV11-3|NA|TRBJ1-6|NA
TGTGCCAGCAGCTTTCTCGGGTCATATAATTCACCCCTCCACTTT
CASSFLGSYNSPLHF
>TRBV30|TRBD1|TRBJ2-5|once
TGTGCCTGGAGGCCCGGACAGGCGCTCCAAGAGACCCAGTACTTC
CAWRPGQALQETQYF
>TRBV3-1/TRBV3-2|NA|TRBJ2-2|NA
TGTGCCAGCACGGGGACTGACACCGGGGAGCTGTTTTTT
CASTGTDTGELFF
>TRBV5-4|NA|TRBJ1-4|NA
TGTGCCAGCAGCCAACAGAAGGGGGTTGAAAAACTGTTTTTT
CASSQQKGVEKLFF
>TRBV11-2|NA|TRBJ1-2|NA
TGTGCCAGCAGCTTAACAGGACATAACTATGGCTACACCTTC
CASSLTGHNYGYTF
>TRBV10-2|TRBD1|TRBJ1-5|NA
TGCGCCAGCAGGTTAAAGGGGGCCGGCAATCAGCCCCAGCATTTT
CASRLKGAGNQPQHF
>TRBV7-3|TRBD1|TRBJ2-1|NA
TGTGCCAGCAGCTTACAACAGGGGTCCTACAATGAGCAGTTCTTC
CASSLQQGSYNEQFF
>TRBV5-4|NA|TRBJ1-2|NA
TGTGCCAGCAGCTTGTACTCACAGCTCTATGGCTACACCTTC
CASSLYSQLYGYTF
>TRBV2|NA|TRBJ2-1|once
TGTGCCAGCGGGGCCGACAGATCCTACAATGAGCAGTTCTTC
CASGADRSYNEQFF
>TRBV30|NA|TRBJ1-1|once
TGTGCCTGGAGACAGGGTGTAACTGAAGCTTTCTTT
CAWRQGVTEAFF
>TRBV28|TRBD1|TRBJ2-4|NA
TGTGCCAGCAGGGGAACAGGGGGCCGCGCCAAAAACATTCAGTACTTC
CASRGTGGRAKNIQYF
>TRBV19|TRBD2|TRBJ2-7|once
TGTGCCAGTAGCGGGGGGATCTCCTACGAGCAGTACTTC
CASSGGISYEQYF
>TRBV4-1|NA|TRBJ1-2|NA
TGCGCCAGCAGCCAAGGACAGGTCGGTTTAGGCTACACCTTC
CASSQGQVGLGYTF
>TRBV5-1|TRBD1|TRBJ1-6|NA
TGCGCCAGCAGCACCGGACAGGAATATTCACCCCTCCACTTT
CASSTGQEYSPLHF